These T cell receptor beta chains were read from a single sample in a study of cytomegalovirus exposure and HLA in healthy donors. Assay: immunoSEQ multiplex PCR; the TCRdb copy retains only in-frame clones and omits some. This table holds around 180,000 clones, approximately 80% found once. The sequenced material came from PBMCs. The receptors derive from a male donor in good health and CMV-seronegative. The CDR3 runs from the conserved cysteine through the conserved F or W. The D gene is left open where the match is weak. Clone size is stated in some rows and not others, as once, few, many or a class when expanded.

d_call j_call v_call clone_size cdr3_aa cdr3_nt
. TRBJ2-3 TRBV7-9 . CASSFGQGFDTQYF TGTGCCAGCAGCTTTGGGCAGGGGTTCGATACGCAGTATTTT
. TRBJ2-7 TRBV11-2 . CASSSIVGYREKSYEQYF TGTGCCAGCAGCTCCATAGTGGGGTACCGGGAGAAGAGCTACGAGCAGTACTTC
TRBD2 TRBJ2-3 TRBV19 . CASTRPGRGADTQYF TGTGCCAGTACCAGGCCGGGACGGGGGGCAGATACGCAGTATTTT
. TRBJ2-3 TRBV27 . CASSSLLGRTTDTQYF TGTGCCAGCAGTTCTCTCCTAGGGAGGACCACAGATACGCAGTATTTT
. TRBJ2-7 TRBV28 . CASNSPGTLDEQYF TGTGCCAGCAACAGCCCCGGGACTTTAGACGAGCAGTACTTC
. TRBJ2-3 TRBV7-9 once CASRQEITDTQYF TGTGCCAGTCGACAGGAGATCACAGATACGCAGTATTTT
. TRBJ1-1 TRBV4-1 . CASSQFQVNTEAFF TGCGCCAGCAGCCAATTCCAGGTGAACACTGAAGCTTTCTTT
TRBD2 TRBJ2-1 TRBV7-6 . CASGEAGVSYNEQFF TGTGCCAGCGGGGAGGCGGGAGTCTCCTACAATGAGCAGTTCTTC
TRBD1 TRBJ1-1 TRBV11-3 . CASSWGQGNTEAFF TGTGCCAGCAGCTGGGGACAGGGGAACACTGAAGCTTTCTTT
TRBD2 TRBJ2-5 TRBV5-1 . CASNKAGGMETQYF TGCGCCAGCAACAAAGCGGGAGGTATGGAGACCCAGTACTTC
TRBD2 TRBJ2-7 TRBV5-4 . CASSLGASGGIHEQYF TGTGCCAGCAGCTTGGGGGCTAGCGGGGGTATTCACGAGCAGTACTTC
. TRBJ1-2 TRBV7-9 . CASSGYRAGYTF TGTGCCAGCAGCGGGTACAGGGCTGGCTACACCTTC
TRBD1 TRBJ1-1 TRBV5-1 . CASSIRQGGATEAFF TGCGCCAGCAGCATTAGACAGGGCGGCGCCACTGAAGCTTTCTTT
TRBD2 TRBJ2-3 TRBV5-4 . CASSSGTSGVWGTDTQYF TGTGCCAGCAGCTCCGGGACTAGCGGGGTTTGGGGCACAGATACGCAGTATTTT
TRBD1 TRBJ1-1 TRBV7-2 few CASSPDRGHETEAFF TGTGCCAGCAGCCCCGACAGGGGGCATGAAACTGAAGCTTTCTTT
TRBD1 TRBJ1-2 TRBV27 few CASSPLGQGFYGYTF TGTGCCAGCAGTCCGCTAGGACAGGGGTTCTATGGCTACACCTTC
. TRBJ2-7 TRBV6-5 . CASSYSSTAYEQYF TGTGCCAGCAGTTACTCCTCGACAGCCTACGAGCAGTACTTC
TRBD1 TRBJ2-3 TRBV28 . CASTGTGGPDTQYF TGTGCCAGCACCGGGACAGGGGGTCCAGATACGCAGTATTTT
TRBD2 TRBJ2-7 TRBV5-1 . CASSLRTSGHYEQYF TGCGCCAGCAGCTTGAGGACTAGCGGTCACTACGAGCAGTACTTC
TRBD2 TRBJ2-7 TRBV30 . CALNGGGLGSYEQYF TGTGCCTTAAACGGGGGGGGTTTGGGCTCCTACGAGCAGTACTTC
. TRBJ1-2 TRBV6-6 . CASSLGGVEYGYTF TGTGCCAGCAGCCTCGGGGGGGTCGAGTATGGCTACACCTTC
TRBD1 TRBJ1-5 TRBV9 . CASSEGTGGSNQPQHF TGTGCCAGCAGCGAGGGGACAGGGGGTAGCAATCAGCCCCAGCATTTT
. TRBJ1-4 TRBV5-4 . CASSSNPGGKLFF TGTGCCAGCAGCTCGAACCCCGGAGGAAAACTGTTTTTT
. TRBJ2-7 TRBV7-2 . CASSLVGAPIYEQYF TGTGCCAGCAGCTTAGTGGGGGCTCCTATCTACGAGCAGTACTTC
TRBD1 TRBJ2-2 TRBV6-5 . CASSLRQGAGGELFF TGTGCCAGCAGTCTTCGACAGGGGGCGGGCGGGGAGCTGTTTTTT
. TRBJ1-1 TRBV6-1 . CAILGGTEAFF TGTGCCATCCTCGGGGGCACTGAAGCTTTCTTT
TRBD1 TRBJ2-5 TRBV7-2 . CASSGYRGRETQYF TGTGCCAGCAGCGGATACAGGGGGCGGGAGACCCAGTACTTC
TRBD1 TRBJ2-1 TRBV20-1 . CSASRDREFF TGCAGTGCTAGCCGGGACAGGGAGTTCTTC
TRBD2 TRBJ2-3 TRBV7-2 once CASSFNGGAGDTQYF TGTGCCAGCAGCTTTAACGGGGGGGCGGGGGATACGCAGTATTTT
. TRBJ2-6 TRBV14 once CASSQWQTGANVLTF TGTGCCAGCAGCCAATGGCAGACTGGGGCCAACGTCCTGACTTTC
TRBD1 TRBJ2-7 TRBV29-1 . CSVGGGTSYEQYF TGCAGCGTTGGAGGGGGCACCTCCTACGAGCAGTACTTC